The T cell receptor (beta chain) described here comes from a study of blood T cell repertoires in COVID-19. About the study: Samples representing acute and convalescent COVID-19 were sourced from the United States, Italy and Spain. Sources were T cells, B-cell-depleted T cells, or PBMCs; the material itself was cDNA or gDNA.

The length of the CDR3 is 14 residues. The germline V gene has CDR1 MGHDK and CDR2 SYGVNS. Trimming took 0 bases from V and 8 from J, leaving 13 bases between them. Per the study methods: From reference gene primer amplification, estimates of nucleated cell counts were derived. Profiled with immunoSEQ multiplex PCR; TCRdb holds only in-frame clones, not every one. V, J and clone size were drawn from that table, and D and trimming were deduced from the DNA. In the table there are tens of thousands of clones, roughly 84% of which are singletons. The TCR was taken from a woman of 80 years or more with acute or convalescent COVID-19. Sequenced sample: peripheral blood. This rearrangement joins TRBV25-1 to TRBJ1-2; a possible D gene is TRBD1 (6 bases). This chain's CDR3 is CASSEYPGGNGYTF. DNA of the CDR3: TGTGCCAGCAGTGAATATCCGGGGGGCAACGGCTACACCTTC.